This TCR beta chain stems from a study of shared clonotypes between healthy human individuals. In the source study's methods: Junction-only immunoSEQ data arrived without quality scores, meaning filtering differed. TCRdb's table, derived via immunoSEQ multiplex PCR, lists solely in-frame clones and lacks some. The V and J calls and clone size were taken over from that table, and D and trimming were inferred from the DNA. The sample lists a few million clones, roughly 92% occurring once. This CDR3 is 13 amino acids long. V was shortened by 5 bases and J by 4 bases, with 12 bases between the two germline ends. Germline V gene sequence: CDR1 LNHDA, CDR2 SQIVND (reference sequence). There were only Caucasian adults among the donors, and all lived in Nashville, Tennessee.

The genes are TRBV19 and TRBJ2-7, with D perhaps TRBD1 or TRBD2 (5 bases each). This sequence was found in a man aged 18-30 years in good health. Sequenced input: naive CD4+ T cells sorted from blood. Noted subset: CD45RA+ positively selected. The CDR3 DNA is TGTGCCAGTAGTGAGGGACGGAGGTACGAGCAGTACTTC. Residues: CASSEGRRYEQYF.